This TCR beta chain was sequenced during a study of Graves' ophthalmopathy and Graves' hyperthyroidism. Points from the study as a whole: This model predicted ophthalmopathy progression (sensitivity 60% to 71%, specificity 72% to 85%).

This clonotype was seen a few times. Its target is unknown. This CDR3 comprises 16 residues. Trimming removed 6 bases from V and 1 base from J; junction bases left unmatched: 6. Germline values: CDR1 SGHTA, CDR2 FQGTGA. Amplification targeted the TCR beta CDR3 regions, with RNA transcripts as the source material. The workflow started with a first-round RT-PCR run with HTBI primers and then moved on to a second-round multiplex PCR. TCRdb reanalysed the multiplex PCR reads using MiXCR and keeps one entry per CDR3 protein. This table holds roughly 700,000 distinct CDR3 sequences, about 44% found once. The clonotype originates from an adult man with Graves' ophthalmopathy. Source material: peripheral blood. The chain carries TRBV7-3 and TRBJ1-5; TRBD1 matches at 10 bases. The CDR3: CASSPGTGVSNQPQHF. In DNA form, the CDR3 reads TGTGCCAGCAGTCCGGGGACAGGGGTGAGCAATCAGCCCCAGCATTTT.